This paragraph covers one T cell receptor (beta chain) sequence. Its antigen is not known. In germline, CDR1 is LGHNT, CDR2 FRNRAP. The V and J ends lost 0 bases and 3 bases, in that order; junction bases with no gene match: 7. The CDR3 length is 17 residues. The entry originates in a study of OX40 agonist ivuxolimab in advanced cancers. Across the whole study: Dose-escalation subjects each had hepatocellular carcinoma, melanoma, renal cell or head and neck cancer.

The repertoire was sequenced with immunoSEQ multiplex PCR; TCRdb's copy has only in-frame clones and lacks some. Of 30,000 to 40,000 clones listed, roughly 87% were seen once; the top ten hold around 9.8%. Systemic immunosuppression or autoimmune disease history was grounds to exclude patients. Points from the study as a whole: Fewer expanded clones were found on average in CD4+ than in CD8+ T cells.

The rearrangement links TRBV12-5 to TRBJ2-2, with TRBD2 matching 7 bases. The TCR originated in an adult with an advanced solid tumor such as melanoma, head and neck, liver or kidney cancer. The input for sequencing was CD4+ or CD8+ T cells sorted from blood, taken in a trial of the OX40 agonist ivuxolimab. CDR3 in amino acids: CASGLVKFREDTGELFF. CDR3 DNA: TGTGCTAGTGGTTTGGTAAAGTTCCGGGAGGACACCGGGGAGCTGTTTTTT.